This T cell receptor beta chain is from a study of T cell clones after liver transplantation. Across the whole study: In this trial, immunosuppression withdrawal was attempted within 2 years of liver transplant.

Sequencing was performed with immunoSEQ multiplex PCR; in TCRdb, only in-frame clones are kept and a portion is missing. This sample yields about 74,000 clones, of which 75% to 90% are seen a single time; 0.6% belongs to the top ten. Trimming removed 0 bases from V and 5 bases from J, with 5 bases in between. Looked up from germline, CDR1 is WNHNN and CDR2 is SYGVQD (reference sequence). The CDR3 extends over 12 amino acids. The source of this sequence is a human donor who received a liver transplant. The V gene is TRBV10-1, the J gene TRBJ2-7; D is ambiguous. The source material was CD4+ T cells from blood, sampled before liver transplant. The CDR3 nucleotides are TGCGCCAGCAGTGAGTCGGGTGACGAGCAGTACTTC. This encodes CASSESGDEQYF.